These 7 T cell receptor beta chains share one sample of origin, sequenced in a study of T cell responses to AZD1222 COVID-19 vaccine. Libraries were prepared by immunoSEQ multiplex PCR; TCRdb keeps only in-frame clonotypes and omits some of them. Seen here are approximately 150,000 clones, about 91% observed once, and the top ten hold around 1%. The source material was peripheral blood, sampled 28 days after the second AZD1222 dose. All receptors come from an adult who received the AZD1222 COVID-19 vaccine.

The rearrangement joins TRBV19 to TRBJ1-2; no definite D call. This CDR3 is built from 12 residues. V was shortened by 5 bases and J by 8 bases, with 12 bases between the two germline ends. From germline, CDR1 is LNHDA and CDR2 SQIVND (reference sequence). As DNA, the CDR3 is TGTGCCAGTAGTCCACCCCCCCGGGGCTACACCTTC. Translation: CASSPPPRGYTF.

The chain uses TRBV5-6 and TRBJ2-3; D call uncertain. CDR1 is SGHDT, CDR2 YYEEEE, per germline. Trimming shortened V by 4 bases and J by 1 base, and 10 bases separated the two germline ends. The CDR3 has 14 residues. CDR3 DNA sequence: TGTGCCAGCAGCGACAACCCTCGCACAGATACGCAGTATTTT. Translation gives CASSDNPRTDTQYF.

The CDR3 loop reads CASSLGYQPQHF. Written as DNA, the CDR3 is TGTGCCAGCAGCTTGGGGTATCAGCCCCAGCATTTT. The chain links TRBV6-5 to TRBJ1-5; no clear D. Trimming shortened V by 6 bases and J by 5 bases, and 8 bases separated the two germline ends. Germline V gives CDR1 MNHEY, CDR2 SVGAGI. The CDR3 is made up of 12 amino acids.

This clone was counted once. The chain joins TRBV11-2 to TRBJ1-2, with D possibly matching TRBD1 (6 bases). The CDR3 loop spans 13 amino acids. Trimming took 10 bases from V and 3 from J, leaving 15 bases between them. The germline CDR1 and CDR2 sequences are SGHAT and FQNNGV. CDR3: CATTPGADYGYTF. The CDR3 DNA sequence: TGTGCCACCACTCCGGGGGCGGACTATGGCTACACCTTC.

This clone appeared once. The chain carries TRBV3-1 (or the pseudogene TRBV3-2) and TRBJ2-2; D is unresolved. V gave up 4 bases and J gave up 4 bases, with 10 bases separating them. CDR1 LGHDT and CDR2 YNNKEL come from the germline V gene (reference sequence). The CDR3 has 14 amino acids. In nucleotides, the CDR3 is TGTGCCAGCAGCCCATCCTCCCTCACCGGGGAGCTGTTTTTT. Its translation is CASSPSSLTGELFF.

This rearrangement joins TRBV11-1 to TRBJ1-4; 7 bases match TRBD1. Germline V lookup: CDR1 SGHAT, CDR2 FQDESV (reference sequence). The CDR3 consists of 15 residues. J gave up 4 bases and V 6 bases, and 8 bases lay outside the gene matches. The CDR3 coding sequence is TGTGCCAGCAGTTGGACAGGACTCTTTAATGAAAAACTGTTTTTT. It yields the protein CASSWTGLFNEKLFF.

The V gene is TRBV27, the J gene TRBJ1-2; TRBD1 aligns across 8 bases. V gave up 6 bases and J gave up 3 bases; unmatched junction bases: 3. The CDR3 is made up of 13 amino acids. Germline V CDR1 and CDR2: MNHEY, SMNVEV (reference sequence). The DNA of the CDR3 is TGTGCCAGCAGAGACAGGGGATACTATGGCTACACCTTC. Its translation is CASRDRGYYGYTF.